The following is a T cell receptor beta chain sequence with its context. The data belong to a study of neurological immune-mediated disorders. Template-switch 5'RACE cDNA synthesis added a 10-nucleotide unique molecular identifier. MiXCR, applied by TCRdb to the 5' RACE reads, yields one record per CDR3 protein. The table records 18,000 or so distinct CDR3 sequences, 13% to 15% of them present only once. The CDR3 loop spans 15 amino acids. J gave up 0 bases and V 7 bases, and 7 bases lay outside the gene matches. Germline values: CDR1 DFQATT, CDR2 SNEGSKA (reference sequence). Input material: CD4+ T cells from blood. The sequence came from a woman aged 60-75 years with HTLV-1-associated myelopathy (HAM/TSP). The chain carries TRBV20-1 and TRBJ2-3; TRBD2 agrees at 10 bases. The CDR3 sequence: CSDSGRSISTDTQYF. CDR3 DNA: TGCAGTGATAGCGGGAGGTCGATCAGCACAGATACGCAGTATTTT.